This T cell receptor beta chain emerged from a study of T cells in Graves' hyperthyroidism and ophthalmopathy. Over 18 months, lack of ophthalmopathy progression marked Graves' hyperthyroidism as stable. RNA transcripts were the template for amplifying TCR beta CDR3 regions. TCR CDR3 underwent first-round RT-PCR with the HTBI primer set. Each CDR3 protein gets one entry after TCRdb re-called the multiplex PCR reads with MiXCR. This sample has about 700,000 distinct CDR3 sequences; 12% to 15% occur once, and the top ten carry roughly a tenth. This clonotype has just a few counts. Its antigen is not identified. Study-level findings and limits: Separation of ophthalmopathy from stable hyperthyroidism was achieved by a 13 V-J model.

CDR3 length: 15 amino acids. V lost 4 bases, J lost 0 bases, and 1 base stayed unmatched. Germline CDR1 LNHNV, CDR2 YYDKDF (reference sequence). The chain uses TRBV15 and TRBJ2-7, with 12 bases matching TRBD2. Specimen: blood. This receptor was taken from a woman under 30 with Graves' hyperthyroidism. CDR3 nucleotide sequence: TGTGCCACCAGCACACTAGCGGGGGGCTCCTACGAGCAGTACTTC. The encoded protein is CATSTLAGGSYEQYF.